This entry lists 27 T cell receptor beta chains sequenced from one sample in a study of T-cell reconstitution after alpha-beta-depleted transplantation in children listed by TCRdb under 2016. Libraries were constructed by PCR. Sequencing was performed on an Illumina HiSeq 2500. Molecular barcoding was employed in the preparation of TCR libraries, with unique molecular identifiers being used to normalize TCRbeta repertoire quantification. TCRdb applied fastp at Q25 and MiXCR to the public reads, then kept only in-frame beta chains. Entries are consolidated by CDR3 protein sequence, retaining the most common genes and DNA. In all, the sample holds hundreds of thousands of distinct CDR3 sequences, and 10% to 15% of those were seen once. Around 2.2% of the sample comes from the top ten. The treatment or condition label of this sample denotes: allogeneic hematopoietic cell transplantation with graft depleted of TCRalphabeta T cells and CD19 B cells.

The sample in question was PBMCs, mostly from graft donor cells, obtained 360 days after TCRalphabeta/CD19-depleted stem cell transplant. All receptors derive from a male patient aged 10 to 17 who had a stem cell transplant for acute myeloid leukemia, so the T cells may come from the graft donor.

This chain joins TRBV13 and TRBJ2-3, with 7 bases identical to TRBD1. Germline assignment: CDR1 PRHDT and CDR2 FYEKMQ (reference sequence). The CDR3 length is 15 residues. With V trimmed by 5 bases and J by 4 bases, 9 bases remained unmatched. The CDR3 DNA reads TGTGCCAGCAGCATAAGGGGGCTGATGGCAGATACGCAGTATTTT. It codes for CASSIRGLMADTQYF.

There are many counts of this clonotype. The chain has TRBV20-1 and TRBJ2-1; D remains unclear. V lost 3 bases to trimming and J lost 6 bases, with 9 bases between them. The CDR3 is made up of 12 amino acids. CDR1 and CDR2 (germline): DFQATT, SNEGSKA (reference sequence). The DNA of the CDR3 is TGCAGTGCTAGTAATCCCAGCAATGAGCAGTTCTTC. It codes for CSASNPSNEQFF.

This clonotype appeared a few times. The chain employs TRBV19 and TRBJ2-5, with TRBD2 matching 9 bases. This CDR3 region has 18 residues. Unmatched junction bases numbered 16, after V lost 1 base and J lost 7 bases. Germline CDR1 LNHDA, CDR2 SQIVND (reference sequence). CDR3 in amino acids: CASSIGISGRRGLWTQYF. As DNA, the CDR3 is TGTGCCAGTAGTATAGGGATTAGCGGGAGAAGAGGATTGTGGACCCAGTACTTC.

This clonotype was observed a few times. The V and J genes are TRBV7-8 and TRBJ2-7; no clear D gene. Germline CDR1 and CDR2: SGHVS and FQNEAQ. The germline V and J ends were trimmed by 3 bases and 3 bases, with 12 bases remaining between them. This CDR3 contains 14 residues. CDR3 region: CASSFPLGHYEQYF. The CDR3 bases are TGTGCCAGCAGCTTCCCGCTAGGCCACTACGAGCAGTACTTC.

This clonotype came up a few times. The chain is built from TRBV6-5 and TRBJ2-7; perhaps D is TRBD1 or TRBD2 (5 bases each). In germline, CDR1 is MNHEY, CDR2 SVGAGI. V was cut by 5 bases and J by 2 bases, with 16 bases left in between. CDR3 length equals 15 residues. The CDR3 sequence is CASSNEGIIAYEQYF. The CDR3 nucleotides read TGTGCCAGCAGTAACGAGGGGATTATCGCCTACGAGCAGTACTTC.

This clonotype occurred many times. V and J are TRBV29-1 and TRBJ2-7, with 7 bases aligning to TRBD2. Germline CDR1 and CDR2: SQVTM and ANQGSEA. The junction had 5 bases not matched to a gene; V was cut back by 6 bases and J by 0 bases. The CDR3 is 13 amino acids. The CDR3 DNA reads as TGCAGCGTAGCCGGGACTACCTCCTACGAGCAGTACTTC. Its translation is CSVAGTTSYEQYF.

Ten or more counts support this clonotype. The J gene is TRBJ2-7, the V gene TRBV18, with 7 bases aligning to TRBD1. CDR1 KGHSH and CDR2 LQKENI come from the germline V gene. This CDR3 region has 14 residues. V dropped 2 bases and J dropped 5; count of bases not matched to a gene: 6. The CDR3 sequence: CASSPNRGRNEQYF. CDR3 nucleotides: TGTGCCAGCTCACCAAACAGGGGCAGGAACGAGCAGTACTTC. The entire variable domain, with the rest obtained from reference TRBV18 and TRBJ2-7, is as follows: NAGVMQNPRHLVRRRGQEARLRCSPMKGHSHVYWYRQLPEEGLKFMVYLQKENIIDESGMPKERFSAEFPKEGPSILRIQQVVRGDSAAYFCASSPNRGRNEQYFGPGTRLTVT.

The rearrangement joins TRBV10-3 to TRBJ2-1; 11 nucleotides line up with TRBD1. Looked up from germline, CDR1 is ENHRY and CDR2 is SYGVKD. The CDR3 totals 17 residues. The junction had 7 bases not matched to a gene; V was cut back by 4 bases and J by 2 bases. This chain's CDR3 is CAISGTGGDFTYNEQFF. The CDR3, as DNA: TGTGCCATCAGTGGGACAGGGGGCGATTTTACCTACAATGAGCAGTTCTTC.

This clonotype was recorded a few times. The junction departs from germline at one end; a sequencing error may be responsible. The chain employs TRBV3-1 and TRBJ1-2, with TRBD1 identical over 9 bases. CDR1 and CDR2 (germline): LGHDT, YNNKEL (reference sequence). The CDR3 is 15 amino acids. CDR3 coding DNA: TGTGCCAGCAGCCAGACAACAGGGGGCCACTATGGCTACATCTTC. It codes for CASSQTTGGHYGYIF.

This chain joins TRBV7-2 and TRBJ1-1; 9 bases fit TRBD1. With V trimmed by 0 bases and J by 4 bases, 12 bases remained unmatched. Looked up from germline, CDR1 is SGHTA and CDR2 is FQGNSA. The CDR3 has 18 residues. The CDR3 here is CASSLARGQGGMITEAFF. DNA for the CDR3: TGTGCCAGCAGCTTAGCGCGGGGACAGGGTGGTATGATCACTGAAGCTTTCTTT.

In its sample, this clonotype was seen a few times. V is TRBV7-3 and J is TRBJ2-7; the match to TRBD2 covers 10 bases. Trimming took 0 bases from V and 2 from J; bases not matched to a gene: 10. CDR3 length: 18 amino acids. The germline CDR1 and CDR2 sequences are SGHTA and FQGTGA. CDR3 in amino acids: CASSLTVGTSAVPYEQYF. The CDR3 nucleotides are TGTGCCAGCAGCTTAACCGTTGGGACTAGCGCAGTACCCTACGAGCAGTACTTC.

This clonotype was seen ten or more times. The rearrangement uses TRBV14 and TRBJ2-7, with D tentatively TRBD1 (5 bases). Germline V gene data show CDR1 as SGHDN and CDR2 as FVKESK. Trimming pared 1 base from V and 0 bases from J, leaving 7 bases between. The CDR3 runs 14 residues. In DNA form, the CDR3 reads TGTGCCAGCAGCCAAGCACAGGACTCCTACGAGCAGTACTTC. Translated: CASSQAQDSYEQYF.

This CDR3 is CASSSGGGELFF. CDR3 sequence (DNA): TGTGCCAGCAGTAGCGGGGGCGGGGAGCTGTTTTTT. V gene TRBV28 combines with J gene TRBJ2-2, with TRBD2 matching 8 bases. The CDR3 contains 12 residues. CDR1 and CDR2 from the germline V gene are MDHEN and SYDVKM. V lost 5 bases to trimming and J lost 7 bases; unmatched junction nucleotides: 0.

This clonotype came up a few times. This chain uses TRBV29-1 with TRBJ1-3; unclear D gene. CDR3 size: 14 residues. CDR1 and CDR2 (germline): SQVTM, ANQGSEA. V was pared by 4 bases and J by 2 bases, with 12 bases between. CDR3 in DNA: TGCAGCGTTGGGGGAAGTACCCCTGGAAACACCATATATTTT. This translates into CSVGGSTPGNTIYF.

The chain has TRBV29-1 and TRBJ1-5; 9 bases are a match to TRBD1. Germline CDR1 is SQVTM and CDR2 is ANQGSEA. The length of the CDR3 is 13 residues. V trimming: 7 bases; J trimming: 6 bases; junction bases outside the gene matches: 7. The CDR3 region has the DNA TGCAGCGCCAGGGACAGGGAGACTCAGCCCCAGCATTTT. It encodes CSARDRETQPQHF.

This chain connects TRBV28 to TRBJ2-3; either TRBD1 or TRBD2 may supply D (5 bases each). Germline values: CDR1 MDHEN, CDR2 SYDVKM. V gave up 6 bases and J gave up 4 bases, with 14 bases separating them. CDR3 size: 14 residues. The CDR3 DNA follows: TGTGCCAGCAGACCCCCTCTGGGGGCAGATACGCAGTATTTT. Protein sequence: CASRPPLGADTQYF.

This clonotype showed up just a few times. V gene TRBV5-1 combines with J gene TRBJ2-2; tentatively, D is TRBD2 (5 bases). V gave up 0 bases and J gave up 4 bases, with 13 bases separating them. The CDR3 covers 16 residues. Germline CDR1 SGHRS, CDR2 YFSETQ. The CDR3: CASSLEVGEVTGELFF. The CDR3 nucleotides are TGCGCCAGCAGCTTGGAAGTGGGAGAGGTCACCGGGGAGCTGTTTTTT.

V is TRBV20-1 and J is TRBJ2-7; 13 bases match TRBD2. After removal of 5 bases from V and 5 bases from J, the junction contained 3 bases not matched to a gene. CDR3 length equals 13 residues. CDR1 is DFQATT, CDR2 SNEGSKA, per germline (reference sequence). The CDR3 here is CSAYGLAGDEQYF. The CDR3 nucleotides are TGCAGTGCTTATGGACTAGCGGGAGACGAGCAGTACTTC.

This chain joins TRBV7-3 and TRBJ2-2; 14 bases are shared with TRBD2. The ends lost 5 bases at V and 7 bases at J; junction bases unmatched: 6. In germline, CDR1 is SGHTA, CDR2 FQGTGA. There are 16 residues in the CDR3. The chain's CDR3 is CASSPGLAGVVGELFF. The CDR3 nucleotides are TGTGCCAGCAGCCCGGGACTAGCGGGAGTGGTCGGGGAGCTGTTTTTT.

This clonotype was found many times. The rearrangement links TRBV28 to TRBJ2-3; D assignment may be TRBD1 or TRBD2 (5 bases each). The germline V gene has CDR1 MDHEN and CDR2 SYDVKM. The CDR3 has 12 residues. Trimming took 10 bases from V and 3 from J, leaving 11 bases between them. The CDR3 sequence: CANRGRTDTQYF. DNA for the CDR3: TGTGCCAACCGGGGCCGGACAGATACGCAGTATTTT.

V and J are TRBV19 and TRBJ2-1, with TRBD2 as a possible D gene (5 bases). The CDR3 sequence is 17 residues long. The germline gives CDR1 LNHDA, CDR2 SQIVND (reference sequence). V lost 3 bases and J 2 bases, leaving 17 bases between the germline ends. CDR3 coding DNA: TGTGCCAGTAGTATTGGGATGGGAGTTGGAGCCTACAATGAGCAGTTCTTC. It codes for CASSIGMGVGAYNEQFF.

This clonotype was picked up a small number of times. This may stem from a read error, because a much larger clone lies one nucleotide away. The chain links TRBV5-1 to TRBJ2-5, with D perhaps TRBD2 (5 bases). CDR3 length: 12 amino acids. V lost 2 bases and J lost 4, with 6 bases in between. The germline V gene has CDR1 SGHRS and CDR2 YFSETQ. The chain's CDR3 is CASSFGVETQYF. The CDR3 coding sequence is TGCGCCAGCAGCTTCGGGGTAGAGACCCAGTACTTC.

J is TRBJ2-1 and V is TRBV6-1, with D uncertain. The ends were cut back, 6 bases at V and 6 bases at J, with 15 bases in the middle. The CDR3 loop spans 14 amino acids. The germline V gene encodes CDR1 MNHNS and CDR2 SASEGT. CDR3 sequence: CASSPVLFLNEQFF. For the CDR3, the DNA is TGTGCCAGCAGCCCCGTCCTTTTCCTCAATGAGCAGTTCTTC.

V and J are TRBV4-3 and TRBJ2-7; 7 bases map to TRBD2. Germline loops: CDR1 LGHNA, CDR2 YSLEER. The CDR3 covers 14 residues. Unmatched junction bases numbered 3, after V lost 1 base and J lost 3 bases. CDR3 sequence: CASSQGASGYEQYF. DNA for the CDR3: TGCGCCAGCAGCCAAGGAGCTAGCGGCTACGAGCAGTACTTC.

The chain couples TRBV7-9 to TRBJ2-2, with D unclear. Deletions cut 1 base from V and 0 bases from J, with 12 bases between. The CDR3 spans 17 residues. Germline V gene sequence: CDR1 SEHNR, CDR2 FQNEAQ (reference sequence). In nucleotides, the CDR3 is TGTGCCAGCAGCTTAGTTATGCAGCCCGCGAACACCGGGGAGCTGTTTTTT. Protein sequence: CASSLVMQPANTGELFF.

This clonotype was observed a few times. CDR3 in amino acids: CASSVFSGQGIYEQYF. CDR3 nucleotide sequence: TGTGCCAGCTCAGTTTTTTCCGGACAGGGTATTTACGAGCAGTACTTC. The chain is built from TRBV28 and TRBJ2-7; TRBD1 matches 8 bases. CDR1 is MDHEN, CDR2 SYDVKM, per germline. The CDR3 contains 16 residues. After removal of 8 bases from V and 4 bases from J, the junction contained 16 bases not matched to a gene.

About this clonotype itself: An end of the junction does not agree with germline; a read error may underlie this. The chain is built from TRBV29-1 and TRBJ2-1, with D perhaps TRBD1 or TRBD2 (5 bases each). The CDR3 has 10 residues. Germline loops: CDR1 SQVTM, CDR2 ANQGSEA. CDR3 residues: CSGESGTRLF. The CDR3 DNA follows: TGCAGCGGCGAGTCCGGGACGCGGCTTTTC.